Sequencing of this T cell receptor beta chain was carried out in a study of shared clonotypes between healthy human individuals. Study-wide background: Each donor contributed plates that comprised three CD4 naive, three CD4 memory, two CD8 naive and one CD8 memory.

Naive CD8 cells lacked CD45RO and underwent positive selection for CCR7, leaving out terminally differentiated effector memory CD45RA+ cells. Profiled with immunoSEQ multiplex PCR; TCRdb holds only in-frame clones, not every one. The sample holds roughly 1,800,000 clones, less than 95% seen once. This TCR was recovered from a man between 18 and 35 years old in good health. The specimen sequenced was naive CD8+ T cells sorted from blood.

CDR3 coding DNA: TGCGCCAGCAGCCAAGATCTCAGGGACTTCTTAAACAATGAGCAGTTCTTC. It specifies CASSQDLRDFLNNEQFF. The gene calls are TRBV4-3 and TRBJ2-1; a possible D gene is TRBD2 (6 bases). Germline V gene sequence: CDR1 LGHNA, CDR2 YSLEER. The CDR3 totals 17 residues. With 0 bases removed from V and 5 bases from J, the gap between germline ends came to 17 bases.